The T cell receptor (beta chain) under discussion was sequenced for a study of tumor-infiltrating lymphocytes in localized non-small cell lung cancer (TCRdb year 2021). General notes on the study: The cohort included patients whose samples were collected after neoadjuvant chemotherapy, as well as both smokers and never-smokers and several histologies. Each patient contributed resected tumor tissue and uninvolved lung tissue from the same patient, described as non-adjacent to the tumor. The same patients underwent several integrated assays, with TCR sequencing performed together with flow cytometry, multiplex immunofluorescence, RNA-seq, exome sequencing and proteomics. The overall ICON cohort was composed of over a hundred surgical patients with localized non-small cell lung cancer whose tumors were resected. A total of roughly 50 patients were included in the paired tumor versus uninvolved lung comparison of immunoSEQ T-cell fraction. Findings and caveats that apply to the study as a whole: Because different pieces of the same tissue were used for different assays, technical variation could not be separated from intratumor heterogeneity. The TCR-derived T-cell fraction showed no difference between the flow cytometry-defined immunotypes IM1 (good prognosis) and IM2 (poor prognosis). Since assay coverage differed from patient to patient depending on how much tissue was available, TCR sequencing was done for only a subset of the cohort. In line with immunofluorescence CD3 counts, TCRbeta sequencing supported higher T cell infiltration in tumors compared with uninvolved lung tissue.

About this clone itself: The antigen this receptor binds is unknown. No quality values exist for individual bases; no much larger clone is one base distant.

The immunoSEQ assay used for TCR sequencing gave the T-cell fraction in both tumor and uninvolved lung tissue. In the authors' own workflow: In the survival analysis, patients were divided into a high T-cell fraction group (upper tertile) and a low T-cell fraction group (lower two tertiles), and the two groups were compared using a log-rank test. A signed-rank test was used to check for differences in T-cell fraction between paired tumor and uninvolved lung. TCRdb stores this immuneACCESS table with in-frame sequences only. Part of the clones is absent; in the studies checked, under half of the shortfall reflects unresolved V genes, and no reason is known for the rest. The DNA was the basis for D and trimming; V, J and clone size are from that table. In this sample the table shows about 16,000 clones, around 81% of which occur a single time. 10% to 13% of the sample goes to the ten largest clones.

The first patient joined ICON in April 2016, and enrollment wrapped up when the last patient was enrolled in the second half of 2018. From a subcohort of around 78 patients, fresh tumor and matched uninvolved tissue were collected for in-depth immune analyses, including TCR sequencing. No cell sorting was done, and TCR sequencing was instead run on DNA isolated from bulk tissue. Relative to germline, V is 0 bases shorter and J is 5 bases shorter, with 12 bases between their ends. From the cysteine through the phenylalanine, the CDR3 covers 14 amino acids. Kept here is only the CDR3 DNA, which spans 42 bases and is read in frame from base 1. CDR1 is given as SGHRS and CDR2 as YFSETQ, both from the germline V gene.

The clonotype was recovered from a human donor with non-small cell lung cancer. The rearrangement combines TRBV5-1 with TRBJ2-7, and the D gene may be TRBD2, 6 bases matching. The sample consisted of uninvolved lung tissue not adjacent to the tumor. The sequenced DNA is TGCGCCAGCAGCTTGGATGCGGGATTTGACGAGCAGTACTTC. Translated, this is CASSLDAGFDEQYF.